This TCR beta chain was found in a study of blood T cell repertoires in COVID-19. This CDR3 spans 13 amino acids. Trimming removed 1 base from V and 7 bases from J, with 10 bases in between. TCRdb keeps only in-frame clones here, not all; method: immunoSEQ multiplex PCR. The sample shows under 110,000 clones, over 55% of them seen only once. The TCR originated in a human donor with acute or convalescent COVID-19. The donor label of this sample is uncertain. The chain couples TRBV12-3 or TRBV12-4 to TRBJ1-2; D remains ambiguous. Sequenced: peripheral blood. CDR3: CASSLGPTGGYTF. In DNA form, the CDR3 reads TGTGCCAGCAGTTTAGGCCCTACCGGTGGCTACACCTTC.